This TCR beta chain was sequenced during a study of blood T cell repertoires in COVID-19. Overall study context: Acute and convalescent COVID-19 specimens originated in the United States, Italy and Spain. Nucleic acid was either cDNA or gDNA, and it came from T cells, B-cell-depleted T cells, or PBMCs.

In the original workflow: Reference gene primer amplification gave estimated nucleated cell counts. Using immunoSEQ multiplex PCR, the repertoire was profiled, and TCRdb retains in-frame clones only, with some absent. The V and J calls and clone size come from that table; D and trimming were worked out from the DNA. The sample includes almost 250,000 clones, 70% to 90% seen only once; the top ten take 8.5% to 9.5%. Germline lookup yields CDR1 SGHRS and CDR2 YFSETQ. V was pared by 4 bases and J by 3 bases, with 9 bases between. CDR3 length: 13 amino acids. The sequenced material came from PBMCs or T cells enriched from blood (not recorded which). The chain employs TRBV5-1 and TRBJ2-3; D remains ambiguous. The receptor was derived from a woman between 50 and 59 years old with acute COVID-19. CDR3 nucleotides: TGCGCCAGCAGCACTCCCATTACAGATACGCAGTATTTT. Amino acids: CASSTPITDTQYF.